Below, 14 T cell receptor beta chains from the same sample are listed, as sequenced in a study of control samples from healthy donors and cancer patients. Profiled with immunoSEQ multiplex PCR; TCRdb holds only in-frame clones, not every one. Seen here are under 300,000 clones, roughly 82% observed once, and the top ten hold about 14%. Source material: PBMCs. All receptors come from a woman aged 55-70 years with lung cancer.

This clone was counted a single time. This rearrangement joins TRBV6-2 or TRBV6-3 to TRBJ1-1; D gene uncertain. Germline assignment: CDR1 MNHEY and CDR2 SVGEGT. V lost 6 bases and J lost 5, with 16 bases in between. The CDR3 is made up of 14 amino acids. The CDR3 is CASSRQPWGTEAFF. CDR3 DNA sequence: TGTGCCAGCAGCCGACAACCATGGGGTACTGAAGCTTTCTTT.

The chain uses TRBV6-1 and TRBJ1-3; D not certain. Germline V gives CDR1 MNHNS, CDR2 SASEGT. The CDR3 consists of 16 residues. V gave up 2 bases and J gave up 0 bases, with 11 bases separating them. In nucleotides, the CDR3 is TGTGCCAGCAGTGAAACCCTAGTTGCCTCTGGAAACACCATATATTTT. Amino acids: CASSETLVASGNTIYF.

The rearrangement uses TRBV28 and TRBJ2-5; D remains ambiguous. Germline CDR1 MDHEN, CDR2 SYDVKM. The CDR3 runs to 13 residues. V lost 2 bases, J lost 3 bases, and 7 bases lay in between. This chain's CDR3 is CASSLGRKETQYF. The DNA of the CDR3 is TGTGCCAGCAGTTTAGGCAGGAAAGAGACCCAGTACTTC.

The table lists this clone with a few counts. This sequence joins TRBV18 and TRBJ1-2; no firm D call. This CDR3 is 14 amino acids long. The germline V and J ends were trimmed by 5 bases and 4 bases, with 14 bases remaining between them. Germline assignment: CDR1 KGHSH and CDR2 LQKENI. CDR3 residues: CASSSNSGTYGYTF. The CDR3 DNA is TGTGCCAGCTCATCTAATTCGGGCACCTATGGCTACACCTTC.

The V call is TRBV10-3, the J call TRBJ1-3; D unclear. The CDR3 contains 12 residues. V lost 8 bases to trimming and J lost 0 bases, with 5 bases between them. Germline V CDR1 and CDR2: ENHRY, SYGVKD. CDR3 in amino acids: CAIETSGNTIYF. Here the CDR3 DNA reads TGTGCCATCGAGACCTCTGGAAACACCATATATTTT.

The chain joins TRBV11-3 to TRBJ1-1; 7 bases agree with TRBD1. V was pared by 5 bases and J by 7 bases, with 4 bases of the junction left unmatched. The CDR3 is 12 amino acids. The germline gives CDR1 SGHNT, CDR2 YENEEA. The CDR3 DNA follows: TGTGCCAGCAGCCCCGGGACAGATGAAGCTTTCTTT. It codes for CASSPGTDEAFF.

The chain has TRBV5-1 and TRBJ1-2; weak D call: TRBD1 (6 bases). V was cut by 4 bases and J by 2 bases, with 9 bases left in between. Germline assignment: CDR1 SGHRS and CDR2 YFSETQ. The CDR3 totals 13 residues. CDR3 protein: CASSQGGNYGYTF. CDR3 nucleotide sequence: TGCGCCAGCAGCCAAGGGGGGAACTATGGCTACACCTTC. The full variable domain, in which reference TRBV5-1 and TRBJ1-2 provide the parts outside the CDR3, is KAGVTQTPRYLIKTRGQQVTLSCSPISGHRSVSWYQQTPGQGLQFLFEYFSETQRNKGNFPGRFSGRQFSNSRSEMNVSTLELGDSALYLCASSQGGNYGYTFGSGTRLTVV.

The chain links TRBV5-6 to TRBJ1-2; D may be TRBD1 (5 bases). V was cut by 4 bases and J by 8 bases, with 18 bases left in between. CDR1 and CDR2 from the germline V gene are SGHDT and YYEEEE. The CDR3 consists of 14 residues. The CDR3 reads CASSGGAGFGGYTF. CDR3 coding DNA: TGTGCCAGCAGCGGGGGTGCAGGTTTTGGAGGCTACACCTTC. The full variable domain, in which reference TRBV5-6 and TRBJ1-2 provide the parts outside the CDR3, is DAGVTQSPTHLIKTRGQQVTLRCSPKSGHDTVSWYQQALGQGPQFIFQYYEEEERQRGNFPDRFSGHQFPNYSSELNVNALLLGDSALYLCASSGGAGFGGYTFGSGTRLTVV.

The V and J genes are TRBV5-1 and TRBJ1-3, with D perhaps TRBD1 (5 bases). The germline V gene encodes CDR1 SGHRS and CDR2 YFSETQ. Trimming took off 3 bases at V and 0 bases at J, with 13 bases between the two ends. The CDR3 length is 16 residues. For the CDR3, the DNA is TGCGCCAGCAGCTGGGACGGACCCCTCTCTGGAAACACCATATATTTT. Amino acid sequence: CASSWDGPLSGNTIYF.

The chain is built from TRBV11-2 and TRBJ2-7; D is possibly TRBD1 (6 bases). Trimming shortened V by 4 bases and J by 4 bases, and 14 bases separated the two germline ends. The CDR3 runs 14 residues. Looked up from germline, CDR1 is SGHAT and CDR2 is FQNNGV. The chain's CDR3 is CASSSDGGGYEQYF. In DNA form, the CDR3 reads TGTGCCAGCAGCTCTGATGGGGGCGGGTACGAGCAGTACTTC.

V and J are TRBV2 and TRBJ1-1; D remains ambiguous. The germline V gene has CDR1 SNHLY and CDR2 FYNNEI. Trimming stripped 6 bases from V and 2 bases from J, with 13 bases between. This CDR3 has 14 residues. CDR3 sequence: CASSYDIFNTEAFF. DNA for the CDR3: TGTGCCAGCAGCTACGACATCTTTAACACTGAAGCTTTCTTT. Full variable domain (rest looked up from reference TRBV2 and TRBJ1-1): EPEVTQTPSHQVTQMGQEVILRCVPISNHLYFYWYRQILGQKVEFLVSFYNNEISEKSEIFDDQFSVERPDGSNFTLKIRSTKLEDSAMYFCASSYDIFNTEAFFGQGTRLTVV.

With regard to this clone: The sample holds other DNA sequences that translate to the same CDR3. The gene calls are TRBV28 and TRBJ1-2; D unclear. The V end was cut by 3 bases, the J end by 2 bases, with 7 bases between. The length of the CDR3 is 13 residues. Germline CDR1 MDHEN, CDR2 SYDVKM. The CDR3 DNA reads TGTGCCAGCAGTTTCGGCCAAAACTATGGCTACACCTTC. It encodes CASSFGQNYGYTF.

V gene TRBV28 combines with J gene TRBJ2-7, with 8 positions matching TRBD1. Germline loops: CDR1 MDHEN, CDR2 SYDVKM. The CDR3 runs to 15 residues. V dropped 7 bases and J dropped 6; count of bases not matched to a gene: 14. Here the CDR3 DNA reads TGTGCCAGCAATACCCGGGACAGGTTGTTCCCCGAGCAGTACTTC. Amino acids: CASNTRDRLFPEQYF. The entire variable domain, with the rest obtained from reference TRBV28 and TRBJ2-7, is as follows: DVKVTQSSRYLVKRTGEKVFLECVQDMDHENMFWYRQDPGLGLRLIYFSYDVKMKEKGDIPEGYSVSREKKERFSLILESASTNQTSMYLCASNTRDRLFPEQYFGPGTRLTVT.

The chain recombines TRBV20-1 with TRBJ2-1; D is perhaps TRBD1 or TRBD2 (6 bases each). The ends were cut back, 5 bases at V and 1 base at J, with 18 bases in the middle. CDR1 DFQATT and CDR2 SNEGSKA come from the germline V gene (reference sequence). The length of the CDR3 is 16 residues. CDR3 coding DNA: TGCAGTGCTCGTGGGGGAGGCAGGGGATCCTACAATGAGCAGTTCTTC. Translation gives CSARGGGRGSYNEQFF.